Listed below are T cell receptor beta chains from one sample, sequenced in a study of PD-L1 blockade in urothelial cancer. Measured with immunoSEQ multiplex PCR; TCRdb has only the in-frame clones, and not every one. Of about 86,000 clones detected, under 90% appear once; the ten largest clones hold approximately 15%. The sequences come from PBMCs, collected around atezolizumab (anti-PD-L1) treatment. These receptor sequences come from a man aged 60-69 years with urothelial cancer. CDR3s include the opening cysteine and the closing phenylalanine or tryptophan. Fields, in order: clone size, V gene, J gene, D gene, CDR3 DNA, CDR3 protein. The D gene is left open where the match is weak. Where a row states a size, it is once, few, many or the class of an expanded clone; other rows omit it.

size: .; V: TRBV2; J: TRBJ1-1; D: .; DNA: TGTGCCAGCACCGCGGGGTCGTTTTGGGAAGCTTTCTTT; CDR3: CASTAGSFWEAFF
size: .; V: TRBV6-1; J: TRBJ1-3; D: .; DNA: TGTGCCAGCAGTGAAAGGCGGGTCCAGATAACCCGCGGAAACACCATATATTTT; CDR3: CASSERRVQITRGNTIYF
size: once; V: TRBV4-2; J: TRBJ1-3; D: TRBD1; DNA: TGTGCCAGCAGCCAAGACTCCGACAGGGCTTATGGAAACACCATATATTTT; CDR3: CASSQDSDRAYGNTIYF
size: .; V: TRBV5-1; J: TRBJ2-4; D: .; DNA: TGCGCCAGCAGCTTGGATCCAGGTATTGGAAACATTCAGTACTTC; CDR3: CASSLDPGIGNIQYF
size: .; V: TRBV5-1; J: TRBJ2-2; D: TRBD1; DNA: TGCGCCAGCAGCTTAACGGGACAGGGGCAGGTATCGGGCACCGGGGAGCTGTTTTTT; CDR3: CASSLTGQGQVSGTGELFF
size: .; V: TRBV27; J: TRBJ2-7; D: TRBD1; DNA: TGTGCCAGCAGTCAGCCGGGACAGGGGGCGCTCGAGCAGTACTTC; CDR3: CASSQPGQGALEQYF
size: .; V: TRBV7-9; J: TRBJ2-7; D: .; DNA: TGTGCCAGCAGCCCCCGCTCCAGCTCCTACGAGCAGTACTTC; CDR3: CASSPRSSSYEQYF
size: .; V: TRBV30; J: TRBJ2-3; D: .; DNA: TGTGCCTGGTCCGGCGGCTCTAGCACAGATACGCAGTATTTT; CDR3: CAWSGGSSTDTQYF
size: .; V: TRBV29-1; J: TRBJ2-3; D: .; DNA: TGCAGCGTGACGGTGACTAGCACAGATACGCAGTATTTT; CDR3: CSVTVTSTDTQYF
size: .; V: TRBV18; J: TRBJ2-1; D: TRBD2; DNA: TGTGCCAGCTCAGGGATGACTAGCGCCTACAATGAGCAGTTCTTC; CDR3: CASSGMTSAYNEQFF
size: .; V: TRBV5-4; J: TRBJ1-2; D: .; DNA: TGTGCCAGCAGCTTGAACTCAGGGGATGGAGGCTACACCTTC; CDR3: CASSLNSGDGGYTF
size: .; V: TRBV5-8; J: TRBJ2-5; D: .; DNA: TGTGCCAGCAGCTTGGGAGGAGAAGAGACCCAGTACTTC; CDR3: CASSLGGEETQYF
size: .; V: TRBV11-3; J: TRBJ2-3; D: .; DNA: TGTGCCAGCAGCTTAGGGCAGGTTAGCACAGATACGCAGTATTTT; CDR3: CASSLGQVSTDTQYF
size: .; V: TRBV7-9; J: TRBJ1-2; D: TRBD1; DNA: TGTGCCAGCAGCGGGCAGGGGGCGAATGGCTACACCTTC; CDR3: CASSGQGANGYTF
size: .; V: TRBV7-2; J: TRBJ2-1; D: .; DNA: TGTGCCAGCAGCTTAGATGTGGCGAGGGCTGAGCAGTTCTTC; CDR3: CASSLDVARAEQFF
size: .; V: TRBV19; J: TRBJ2-1; D: TRBD1; DNA: TGTGCCAGTAGTATAGAGCGAGGGACAGGGCAGTTCTTC; CDR3: CASSIERGTGQFF
size: few; V: TRBV25-1; J: TRBJ2-1; D: .; DNA: TGTGCCAGCAGTGACTCACAGGGGGGGACCTACAATGAGCAGTTCTTC; CDR3: CASSDSQGGTYNEQFF
size: many; V: TRBV6-1; J: TRBJ1-2; D: TRBD1; DNA: TGTGCCAGCAGTGTAGACAGGGGAGACTATGGCTACACCTTC; CDR3: CASSVDRGDYGYTF
size: .; V: TRBV7-3; J: TRBJ1-6; D: .; DNA: TGTGCCAGCAGCTTATTGGGCCCCAGCTCACCCCTCCACTTT; CDR3: CASSLLGPSSPLHF
size: .; V: TRBV7-9; J: TRBJ2-2; D: .; DNA: TGTGCCAGCAGCTTAACGGGGATGGGCACCGGGGAGCTGTTTTTT; CDR3: CASSLTGMGTGELFF
size: .; V: TRBV28; J: TRBJ1-2; D: .; DNA: TGTGCCAGCAGTCAAAACTATGGCTACACCTTC; CDR3: CASSQNYGYTF
size: .; V: TRBV13; J: TRBJ1-1; D: TRBD1; DNA: TGTGCCAGCAGCTTAGGAGGGGGCCCTGAAGCTTTCTTT; CDR3: CASSLGGGPEAFF
size: .; V: TRBV11-3; J: TRBJ2-1; D: .; DNA: TGTGCCAGCAGCGCAATAGGCAGGGTGAATGAGCAGTTCTTC; CDR3: CASSAIGRVNEQFF
size: .; V: TRBV28; J: TRBJ1-1; D: .; DNA: TGTGCCAGCAGCAGGCGAACACTGAACGCTTTCTTT; CDR3: CASSRRTLNAFF
size: .; V: TRBV7-6; J: TRBJ1-1; D: .; DNA: TGTGCCAGCAGCTTAGAGAAGCAGGGCGTGGCTTTCTTT; CDR3: CASSLEKQGVAFF
size: .; V: TRBV7-3; J: TRBJ2-2; D: .; DNA: TGTGCCAGCAGACCCGGGGGACACACCGGGGAGCTGTTTTTT; CDR3: CASRPGGHTGELFF
size: .; V: TRBV9; J: TRBJ2-1; D: .; DNA: TGTGCCAGCAGCCCAAATGAGGCGGAAATCTATTCCTACAATGAGCAGTTCTTC; CDR3: CASSPNEAEIYSYNEQFF
size: few; V: TRBV19; J: TRBJ1-2; D: .; DNA: TGTGCCAGTAGTTTTAACGGGGGTGGCTACACCTTC; CDR3: CASSFNGGGYTF
size: few; V: TRBV19; J: TRBJ2-7; D: TRBD2; DNA: TGTGCCAGTAGTATCATGACTAGCGGGAACTACGAGCAGTACTTC; CDR3: CASSIMTSGNYEQYF
size: few; V: TRBV4-2; J: TRBJ2-3; D: TRBD2; DNA: TGTGCCAGCAGCCAAGGGACTAGCGCAGATACGCAGTATTTT; CDR3: CASSQGTSADTQYF
size: .; V: TRBV5-6; J: TRBJ1-1; D: TRBD1; DNA: TGTGCCAGCAGCTGGACCGGGACAGTGAACACTGAAGCTTTCTTT; CDR3: CASSWTGTVNTEAFF
size: .; V: TRBV19; J: TRBJ1-5; D: .; DNA: TGTGCCAGTAGTATAGGGGGCGGTCAGCCCCAGCATTTT; CDR3: CASSIGGGQPQHF
size: few; V: TRBV18; J: TRBJ1-4; D: .; DNA: TGTGCCAGCTCACCAGAGTGGCGGGCGACTAATGAAAAACTGTTTTTT; CDR3: CASSPEWRATNEKLFF
size: .; V: TRBV5-1; J: TRBJ2-1; D: TRBD2; DNA: TGCGCCAGCAGCTTGGGACTAGCGGGAGGCGTCTACAATGAGCAGTTCTTC; CDR3: CASSLGLAGGVYNEQFF
size: .; V: TRBV11-1; J: TRBJ1-1; D: .; DNA: TGTGCCAGCAGCTTTACTACGAACACTGAAGCTTTCTTT; CDR3: CASSFTTNTEAFF
size: once; V: TRBV30; J: TRBJ1-1; D: .; DNA: TGTGCCTGGGGGGACAATTTCCGAGAGAACACTGAAGCTTTCTTT; CDR3: CAWGDNFRENTEAFF
size: .; V: TRBV9; J: TRBJ2-3; D: .; DNA: TGTGCCAGCAGCCTAGCACTGGCGGGCCTCACAGATACGCAGTATTTT; CDR3: CASSLALAGLTDTQYF
size: .; V: TRBV7-3; J: TRBJ2-7; D: TRBD2; DNA: TGTGCCAGCAGCGTATCGGGACTAGGATTTTACGAGCAGTACTTC; CDR3: CASSVSGLGFYEQYF
size: .; V: TRBV28; J: TRBJ1-6; D: .; DNA: TGTGCCAGCAGCCCCAACGCACAGCTATCCTATAATTCACCCCTCCACTTT; CDR3: CASSPNAQLSYNSPLHF